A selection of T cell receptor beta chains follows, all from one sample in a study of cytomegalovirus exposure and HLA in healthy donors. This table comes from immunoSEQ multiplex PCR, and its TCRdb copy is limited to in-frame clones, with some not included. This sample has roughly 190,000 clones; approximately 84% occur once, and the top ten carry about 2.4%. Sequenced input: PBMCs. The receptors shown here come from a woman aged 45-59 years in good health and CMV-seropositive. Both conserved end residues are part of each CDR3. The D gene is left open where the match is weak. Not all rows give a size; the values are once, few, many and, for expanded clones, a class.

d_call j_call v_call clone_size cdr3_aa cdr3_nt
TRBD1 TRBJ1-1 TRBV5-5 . CASSLDLRGLSEAFF TGTGCCAGCAGCTTGGATTTGAGGGGGCTGAGTGAAGCTTTCTTT
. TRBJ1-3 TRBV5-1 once CARSLLQDSGNTIYF TGCGCCAGATCCCTCCTGCAGGACAGTGGAAACACCATATATTTT
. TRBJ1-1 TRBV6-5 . CASSPPGGPEAFF TGTGCCAGCAGTCCCCCCGGCGGGCCTGAAGCTTTCTTT
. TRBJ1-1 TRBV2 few CASSAEGLGAFF TGTGCCAGCAGTGCTGAGGGCCTGGGCGCTTTCTTT
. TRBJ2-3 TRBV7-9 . CASSSPGVSTDTQYF TGTGCCAGCAGCTCCCCAGGGGTGAGCACAGATACGCAGTATTTT
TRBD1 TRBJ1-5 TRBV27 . CASSRDRDSNQPQHF TGTGCCAGCAGCCGGGACAGGGATAGCAATCAGCCCCAGCATTTT
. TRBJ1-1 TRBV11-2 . CASSLDLGGSTEAFF TGTGCCAGCAGCTTAGATCTCGGGGGGAGTACTGAAGCTTTCTTT
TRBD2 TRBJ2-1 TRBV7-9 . CASSFRASGGYNEQFF TGTGCCAGCAGCTTTAGGGCTAGCGGGGGATACAATGAGCAGTTCTTC
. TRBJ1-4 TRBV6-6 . CASSYGQLTNEKLFF TGTGCCAGCAGTTACGGACAGTTAACTAATGAAAAACTGTTTTTT
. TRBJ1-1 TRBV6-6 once CASTPRARAGTEAFF TGTGCCAGCACCCCCCGGGCCAGGGCGGGGACTGAAGCTTTCTTT
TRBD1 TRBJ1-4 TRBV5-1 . CASSLGPPGGREKLFF TGCGCCAGCAGCTTGGGCCCTCCAGGGGGCAGGGAAAAACTGTTTTTT
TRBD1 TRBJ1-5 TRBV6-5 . CASRTGMGNQPQHF TGTGCCAGCAGGACAGGGATGGGCAATCAGCCCCAGCATTTT
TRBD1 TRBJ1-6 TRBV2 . CASTPLGTGNSPLHF TGTGCCAGCACTCCTCTAGGGACAGGGAATTCACCCCTCCACTTT
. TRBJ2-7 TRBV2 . CASSEAGRQYF TGTGCCAGCAGTGAAGCAGGGAGGCAGTACTTC
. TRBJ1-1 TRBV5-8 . CASSQYTEAFF TGTGCCAGCAGCCAGTACACTGAAGCTTTCTTT
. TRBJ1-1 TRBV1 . CTSTQSKTGDTEAFF TGCACCAGCACCCAATCGAAGACAGGGGACACTGAAGCTTTCTTT
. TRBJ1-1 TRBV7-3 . CASSARGGGFGTEAFF TGTGCCAGCAGCGCCAGGGGTGGGGGCTTTGGCACTGAAGCTTTCTTT
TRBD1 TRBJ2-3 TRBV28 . CASSSRQGAADTQYF TGTGCCAGCAGTTCAAGACAGGGGGCGGCAGATACGCAGTATTTT
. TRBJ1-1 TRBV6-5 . CASSYNSNTEAFF TGTGCCAGCAGTTATAACAGTAACACTGAAGCTTTCTTT
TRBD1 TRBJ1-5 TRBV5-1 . CASSPGQTNQPQHF TGCGCCAGCAGCCCGGGACAGACAAATCAGCCCCAGCATTTT
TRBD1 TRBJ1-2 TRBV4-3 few CASSQVGQGAYYGYTF TGCGCCAGCAGCCAAGTGGGGCAGGGGGCTTACTATGGCTACACCTTC
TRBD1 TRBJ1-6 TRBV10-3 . CAISESGDRGNSPLHF TGTGCCATCAGTGAGTCGGGGGACAGGGGTAATTCACCCCTCCACTTT
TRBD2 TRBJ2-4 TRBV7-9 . CSSSLDPSGEGYF TGTTCCAGCAGCTTAGATCCTAGCGGGGAGGGGTACTTC
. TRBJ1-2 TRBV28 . CASSLTGSFNYGYTF TGTGCCAGCAGTTTAACAGGGTCTTTTAACTATGGCTACACCTTC
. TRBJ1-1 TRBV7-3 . CASSPGGARNTEAFF TGTGCCAGCAGCCCCGGGGGGGCCAGAAACACTGAAGCTTTCTTT
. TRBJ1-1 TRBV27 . CASRRISNTEAFF TGTGCCAGCAGGCGGATATCGAACACTGAAGCTTTCTTT
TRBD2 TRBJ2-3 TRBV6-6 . CASSDRSGGGTDTQYF TGTGCCAGCAGCGATCGTAGCGGGGGGGGCACAGATACGCAGTATTTT
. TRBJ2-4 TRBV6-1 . CASSGLDFKNIQYF TGTGCCAGCAGTGGACTTGATTTCAAAAACATTCAGTACTTC
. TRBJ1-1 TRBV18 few CASSARGMNTEAFF TGTGCCAGCTCAGCCAGGGGCATGAACACTGAAGCTTTCTTT
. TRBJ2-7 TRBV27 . CASTRTRDSYEQYF TGTGCCAGCACCCGAACCCGGGACTCCTACGAGCAGTACTTC
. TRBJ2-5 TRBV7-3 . CASSPMGRGIKTQYF TGTGCCAGCAGCCCAATGGGGAGGGGGATAAAGACCCAGTACTTC
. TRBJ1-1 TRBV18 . CAGRGNTEAFF TGTGCCGGGAGGGGGAACACTGAAGCTTTCTTT
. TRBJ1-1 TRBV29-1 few CSVALTGPEAFF TGCAGCGTTGCCCTCACAGGGCCTGAAGCTTTCTTT
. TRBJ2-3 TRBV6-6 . CASALATDTQYF TGTGCCAGCGCCCTAGCGACAGATACGCAGTATTTT
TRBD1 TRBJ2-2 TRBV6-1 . CASIGTGGTGELFF TGTGCCAGCATAGGGACAGGCGGCACCGGGGAGCTGTTTTTT
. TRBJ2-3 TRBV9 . CASSVDNGYTDTQYF TGTGCCAGCAGCGTAGATAACGGGTACACAGATACGCAGTATTTT
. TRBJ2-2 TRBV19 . CASSIYTGNSGELFF TGTGCCAGTAGTATATATACAGGGAATTCCGGGGAGCTGTTTTTT
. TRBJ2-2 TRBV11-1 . CASSLGNSRTGELFF TGTGCCAGCAGCTTGGGCAACAGCCGCACCGGGGAGCTGTTTTTT
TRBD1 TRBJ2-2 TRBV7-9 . CASSLGQGYTGELFF TGTGCCAGCAGCTTAGGACAGGGGTACACCGGGGAGCTGTTTTTT
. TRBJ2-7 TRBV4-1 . CASSHALSGSYEQYF TGCGCCAGCAGCCACGCCTTAAGCGGATCCTACGAGCAGTACTTC
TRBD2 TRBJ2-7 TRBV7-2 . CASSLVAGDEYEQYF TGTGCCAGCAGCTTAGTGGCGGGGGATGAGTACGAGCAGTACTTC
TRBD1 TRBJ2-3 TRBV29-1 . CSVPTGQGISTDTQYF TGCAGCGTTCCGACCGGACAGGGCATTAGCACAGATACGCAGTATTTT
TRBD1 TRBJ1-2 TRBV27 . CASRAGTGVIYGYTF TGTGCCAGCAGAGCCGGGACAGGGGTCATCTATGGCTACACCTTC
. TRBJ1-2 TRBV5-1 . CASSLAGGGRTYGYTF TGCGCCAGCAGCTTGGCCGGGGGGGGCCGGACGTATGGCTACACCTTC
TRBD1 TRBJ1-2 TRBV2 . CASSTGTGGSSYTF TGTGCCAGCAGTACCGGGACAGGGGGCTCTAGCTACACCTTC
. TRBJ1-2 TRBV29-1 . CSVDGLDGYTF TGCAGCGTCGATGGCCTGGATGGCTACACCTTC
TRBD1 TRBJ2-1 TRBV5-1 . CASSSGTGIFNEQFF TGCGCCAGCAGCTCCGGGACAGGGATTTTCAATGAGCAGTTCTTC
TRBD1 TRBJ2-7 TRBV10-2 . CASTRGQADEQYF TGCGCCAGCACCCGTGGACAGGCCGACGAGCAGTACTTC
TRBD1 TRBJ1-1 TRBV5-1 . CASSLGAGGLNTEAFF TGCGCCAGCAGCTTGGGGGCAGGGGGCCTGAACACTGAAGCTTTCTTT
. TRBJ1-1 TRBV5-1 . CASSFGSMNTEASF TGCGCCAGCAGCTTTGGAAGCATGAACACTGAGGCTTCCTTT
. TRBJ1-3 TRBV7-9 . CASSLISAGNTIYF TGTGCCAGCAGCTTAATCTCAGCTGGAAACACCATATATTTT
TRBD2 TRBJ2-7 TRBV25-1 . CASRSGLAGEQYF TGTGCCAGCCGCTCGGGACTAGCGGGGGAGCAGTACTTC
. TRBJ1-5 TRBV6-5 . CASRQGLNQPQHF TGTGCCAGCAGACAGGGTCTCAATCAGCCCCAGCATTTT
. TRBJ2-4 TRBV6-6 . CATRTEKNIQYF TGTGCCACCCGGACAGAAAAAAACATTCAGTACTTC
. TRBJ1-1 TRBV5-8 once CASSLWWARGNTEAFF TGTGCCAGCAGCTTGTGGTGGGCGCGGGGGAACACTGAAGCTTTCTTT
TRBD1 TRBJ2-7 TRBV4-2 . CASSQGTGGDAYEQYF TGTGCCAGCAGCCAAGGGACAGGGGGCGATGCCTACGAGCAGTACTTC